This T cell receptor (beta chain) was captured in a study of blood T cell repertoires in COVID-19. Overall study: Sites in the United States, Italy and Spain provided acute and convalescent COVID-19 samples. PBMCs, B-cell-depleted T cells, or T cells provided the cDNA or gDNA that made up the material.

Authors' analysis steps: Estimation of nucleated cell counts was performed using reference gene primer amplification. The protocol was immunoSEQ multiplex PCR, while the TCRdb copy is restricted to in-frame clones and leaves out a portion. That table supplies the V and J calls and clone size; D and trimming were determined from the DNA. Here the sample spans about 250,000 clones, 83% being singletons. Sequenced material: peripheral blood. This TCR was sampled from a human donor in a cohort sampled during active COVID-19.

Written as DNA, the CDR3 is TGTGCCACCAGCAGAGGGAGGTCAGGGGGCTCCTACGAGCAGTACTTC. Its translation is CATSRGRSGGSYEQYF. V gene TRBV15 combines with J gene TRBJ2-7; 7 bases align to TRBD1. There are 16 residues in the CDR3. Losses at the gene ends were 1 base for V and 0 bases for J; bases not matched to a gene: 6. CDR1 LNHNV and CDR2 YYDKDF come from the germline V gene (reference sequence).